This T cell receptor beta chain was sequenced in a study of shared clonotypes between healthy human individuals. General study results and limits: Approximately 4.5% was the fraction of naive CD4 clonotypes found shared across several donors.

This CDR3 comprises 14 residues. The ends were cut back, 3 bases at V and 5 bases at J, with 13 bases in the middle. CDR1 MDHEN and CDR2 SYDVKM come from the germline V gene. Using around 200 ng DNA, approximately 30,000 T cell genomes, the sorted-subset replicate PCRs were run. Only in-frame clones appear in the TCRdb table, and some are missing; sequencing was by immunoSEQ multiplex PCR. The sample shows roughly 1.5 million clones, approximately 98% of them seen only once. Of note for this clone: Its target is not known. Additional DNA sequences in this sample encode the identical CDR3.

V usage is TRBV28 and J usage is TRBJ1-1; weak D call: TRBD1 (6 bases). The sequence derives from a man aged 25 to 40 in good health. The sequencing input was naive CD4+ T cells sorted from blood. Subset given: CD45RA+ positively selected. The CDR3 loop reads CASSFRGRRTEAFF. The DNA of the CDR3 is TGTGCCAGCAGTTTCAGGGGTCGTAGGACTGAAGCTTTCTTT.